This TCR beta chain was found in a study of T cells after yellow fever vaccination. V lost 6 bases and J lost 6, with 18 bases in between. The CDR3 sequence is 14 residues long. Germline CDR1 and CDR2: DFQATT and SNEGSKA (reference sequence). Conversion of TCR transcripts into cDNA relied on 5'RACE template switching, which added a universal primer site and UMIs. MiXCR, run by TCRdb on the 5' RACE reads, gives a single entry per CDR3 protein. The table records 110,000 to 150,000 distinct CDR3 sequences, 6.6% of them present only once. This clonotype was seen a few times. Its antigen is currently unknown. The study, taken as a whole, reports: A weaker but faster secondary response was observed, peaking on day 5 versus 15.

The chain couples TRBV20-1 to TRBJ2-1; tentatively, D is TRBD1 (5 bases). The receptor was derived from a man in his thirties or forties who received the YFV17D yellow fever vaccine. This specimen was CD4+ T cells sorted from PBMCs, taken 10 days after the yellow fever booster vaccination. The CDR3 sequence is CSALLGPQGNEQFF. DNA of the CDR3: TGCAGTGCACTACTGGGGCCTCAGGGCAATGAGCAGTTCTTC.